The 17 T cell receptor beta chains reported below all come from one sample, sequenced in a study of T cell repertoires in cytomegalovirus infection (dated by TCRdb to between 2017 and 2020). Their antigens remain unidentified. The intended sense of this specimen's treatment or condition label: in vitro stimulation with specific CMV peptide epitopes to enrich CMV-specific T cells. TCRdb lists the instrument as Illumina HiSeq 1500. Starting from the raw public reads, TCRdb applied fastp trimming at Q25, assembled clones with MiXCR and retained in-frame beta chains. Merged by CDR3 protein, the rows form single entries marked with the most common genes and DNA. The sample table contains under 300,000 distinct CDR3 sequences; only one count was recorded for roughly 21% of them. Clones ranked in the top ten supply roughly 19% of the sample. The material sequenced was cultured PBMCs, taken from culture after CMV antigen stimulation. The receptors shown here come from a human donor in good health (CMV status not recorded). Some clones in this sample may be carry-over from other donors' samples.

The chain is built from TRBV6-5 and TRBJ2-6, with TRBD2 matching over 11 bases. V trimming: 5 bases; J trimming: 0 bases; junction bases outside the gene matches: 9. The germline CDR1 and CDR2 sequences are MNHEY and SVGAGI. The CDR3 is made up of 19 amino acids. The CDR3 is CASSSTSGRSYSGANVLTF. DNA of the CDR3: TGTGCCAGCAGTAGCACTAGCGGGAGATCATACTCTGGGGCCAACGTCCTGACTTTC.

Only a few counts were recorded for this clonotype. The chain uses TRBV6-1 and TRBJ1-1, with D perhaps TRBD1 (5 bases). Per the germline V gene, CDR1 is MNHNS and CDR2 is SASEGT. Between the trimmed V and J ends, which lost 6 bases and 5 bases, there was a span of 10 bases. The CDR3 is 12 residues long. CDR3 protein: CASRDGGTEAFF. The CDR3 DNA sequence: TGTGCCAGCAGGGATGGGGGGACTGAAGCTTTCTTT.

In this sample, this clonotype turned up many times. The chain carries TRBV28 and TRBJ2-7; unclear D gene. Germline-derived CDR1 and CDR2 are MDHEN and SYDVKM. V was trimmed by 2 bases and J by 7 bases, leaving 9 bases between them. The CDR3 contains 12 residues. The CDR3 region is CASSLKGWEQYF. As DNA, the CDR3 is TGTGCCAGCAGTTTAAAGGGTTGGGAGCAGTACTTC.

This clonotype was observed a few times. The gene calls are TRBV4-1 and TRBJ1-5, with 8 bases aligning to TRBD1. This CDR3 comprises 16 residues. From germline, CDR1 is MGHRA and CDR2 YSYEKL. Losses at the gene ends were 3 bases for V and 6 bases for J; bases not matched to a gene: 10. The CDR3 region is CASSHLPGTGSQPQHF. The CDR3 nucleotides are TGCGCCAGCAGCCACCTCCCCGGGACAGGTAGTCAGCCCCAGCATTTT.

This clonotype appeared a few times. CDR3 DNA: TGCAGCGTTGATAGGGGGACAACGGAGACCCAGTACTTC. This encodes CSVDRGTTETQYF. This chain joins TRBV29-1 and TRBJ2-5, with D possibly TRBD1 on 6 matching bases. The CDR3 contains 13 residues. The germline CDR1 and CDR2 sequences are SQVTM and ANQGSEA. V was cut by 3 bases and J by 5 bases, with 13 bases left in between.

This clonotype was counted ten times or more. The rearrangement joins TRBV7-2 to TRBJ2-5, with TRBD2 matching 7 bases. The V gene's germline CDR1 is SGHTA and CDR2 FQGNSA. Germline trimming cut 0 bases from V and 5 bases from J; bases unmatched to any gene: 9. CDR3 length equals 16 residues. The CDR3 DNA sequence: TGTGCCAGCAGCTTAGCCCCTAGCGGCTCGTCTGAGACCCAGTACTTC. Translating gives CASSLAPSGSSETQYF.

The rearrangement joins TRBV4-2 to TRBJ1-2; possible D gene TRBD1, 5 bases. The V end lost 0 bases, the J end lost 3 bases, and 8 bases lay between the germline ends. Germline CDR1 is LGHNA and CDR2 is YNFKEQ. CDR3 length: 14 residues. The CDR3 DNA reads as TGTGCCAGCAGCCAAGAAACGGGGGACTATGGCTACACCTTC. Translation: CASSQETGDYGYTF.

This CDR3 is CSAAGGGTEAFF. DNA for the CDR3: TGCAGTGCTGCGGGGGGGGGGACAGAAGCTTTCTTT. The gene calls are TRBV20-1 and TRBJ1-1; tentatively, D is TRBD1 (6 bases). V was trimmed by 5 bases and J by 8 bases, leaving 15 bases between them. The V gene's germline CDR1 is DFQATT and CDR2 SNEGSKA (reference sequence). There are 12 residues in the CDR3.

The rearrangement joins TRBV7-9 to TRBJ2-2; 14 nucleotides agree with TRBD2. Per germline, CDR1 SEHNR and CDR2 FQNEAQ (reference sequence). V lost 5 bases to trimming and J lost 1 base; unmatched junction nucleotides: 6. The CDR3 runs 18 residues. CDR3 nucleotides: TGTGCCAGCAGCACGACTAGCGGGAGGGCCGTGAACACCGGGGAGCTGTTTTTT. Its protein product is CASSTTSGRAVNTGELFF.

This clonotype came up a few times. As DNA, the CDR3 is TGTGCCAGCAGCCCTAGCAGGGGCGGCCAGCCCCAGCATTTT. Its protein product is CASSPSRGGQPQHF. V gene TRBV7-8 combines with J gene TRBJ1-5; maybe TRBD1 (6 bases). Trimming stripped 5 bases from V and 7 bases from J, with 15 bases between. The CDR3 loop spans 14 amino acids. Germline CDR1 is SGHVS and CDR2 is FQNEAQ. Variable domain in full (rest from reference TRBV7-8 and TRBJ1-5): GAGVSQSPRYKVAKRGQDVALRCDPISGHVSLFWYQQALGQGPEFLTYFQNEAQLDKSGLPSDRFFAERPEGSVSTLKIQRTQQEDSAVYLCASSPSRGGQPQHFGDGTRLSIL.

The genes are TRBV7-8 and TRBJ2-1; D could derive from TRBD1 or TRBD2 (6 bases each). V was trimmed by 1 base and J by 2 bases, leaving 27 bases between them. This CDR3 is 21 amino acids long. Germline assignment: CDR1 SGHVS and CDR2 FQNEAQ. CDR3 region: CASSLERGWRTGTSPYNEQFF. The CDR3 DNA reads as TGTGCCAGCAGCTTAGAACGGGGGTGGCGAACCGGGACAAGTCCCTACAATGAGCAGTTCTTC.

This chain joins TRBV19 and TRBJ2-7; TRBD1 aligns across 10 bases. Germline lookup yields CDR1 LNHDA and CDR2 SQIVND (reference sequence). J lost 0 bases, V lost 5 bases, and 4 bases had no gene match. The CDR3 is 15 residues long. This CDR3 reads CASSFRDRGSYEQYF. The CDR3 DNA sequence: TGTGCCAGTAGTTTCCGGGACAGGGGCTCCTACGAGCAGTACTTC.

The J gene is TRBJ2-3, the V gene TRBV4-3, with 10 bases lining up with TRBD1. Germline CDR1 and CDR2: LGHNA and YSLEER. The J segment lost 4 bases and the V segment lost 5 bases, leaving 12 bases of the junction unmatched. The CDR3 loop spans 17 amino acids. CDR3: CASSFDPGTGAADTQYF. The CDR3 nucleotides read TGCGCCAGCAGCTTCGATCCTGGGACAGGGGCCGCAGATACGCAGTATTTT.

A few counts support this clonotype. The V call is TRBV10-3, the J call TRBJ2-1, with 8 bases aligning to TRBD2. The CDR3 consists of 14 residues. The V gene end was trimmed by 6 bases and the J gene end by 4 bases; junction bases not matched to a gene: 5. The V gene's germline CDR1 is ENHRY and CDR2 SYGVKD. CDR3 sequence reads: CAISLAGDYNEQFF. As DNA, the CDR3 is TGTGCCATCAGCCTAGCGGGCGATTACAATGAGCAGTTCTTC.

Notes on this clonotype: This clone may be a read error of a much larger clone one base away. The genes are TRBV7-2 and TRBJ1-2, with TRBD1 matching over 7 bases. This CDR3 spans 15 amino acids. Germline values: CDR1 SGHTA, CDR2 FQGNSA. With V trimmed by 8 bases and J by 8 bases, 17 bases remained unmatched. The CDR3, as DNA: TGTGCCAGCGGCCCAAACAGACAGGGCTCCGGGGGCTACACCTTC. As protein: CASGPNRQGSGGYTF.

Of note for this clonotype: One junction end does not reproduce the germline sequence, and a read error may be involved. This CDR3 is CASGLWTGWAQPQHF. As DNA, the CDR3 is TGTGCCAGCGGTTTGTGGACAGGTTGGGCTCAGCCCCAGCATTTT. The chain carries TRBV28 and TRBJ1-5; 7 positions match TRBD1. This CDR3 is built from 15 residues. Germline loops: CDR1 MDHEN, CDR2 SYDVKM.

This clonotype was seen ten or more times. The chain links TRBV28 to TRBJ1-1; D is ambiguous. Germline V gene lookup returns CDR1 MDHEN and CDR2 SYDVKM. Trimming took 1 base from V and 1 from J, leaving 13 bases between them. The length of the CDR3 is 16 residues. The CDR3 bases are TGTGCCAGCAGTTTATCAGAAGGGCTGGGGAACACTGAAGCTTTCTTT. As protein: CASSLSEGLGNTEAFF.